These 25 T cell receptor beta chains came from one sample sequenced in a study of OX40 agonist ivuxolimab in advanced cancers. Using immunoSEQ multiplex PCR, the repertoire was profiled, and TCRdb retains in-frame clones only, with some absent. The sample lists under 55,000 clones; roughly four fifths were seen once. The sequencing here drew on CD4+ or CD8+ T cells sorted from blood, taken in a trial of the OX40 agonist ivuxolimab. These receptors were obtained from an adult with an advanced solid tumor such as melanoma, head and neck, liver or kidney cancer.

The chain carries TRBV19 and TRBJ2-7; 11 nucleotides align to TRBD1. Per germline, CDR1 LNHDA and CDR2 SQIVND (reference sequence). J gave up 3 bases and V 6 bases, and 4 bases lay outside the gene matches. This CDR3 region has 14 residues. The CDR3 region is CASRGQGAGYEQYF. Written as DNA, the CDR3 is TGTGCCAGTAGAGGACAGGGGGCGGGCTACGAGCAGTACTTC.

This clone was observed a handful of times. V gene TRBV10-3 combines with J gene TRBJ2-7, with TRBD2 as a possible D gene (6 bases). V lost 0 bases and J lost 5, with 11 bases in between. CDR3 length: 14 amino acids. Per germline, CDR1 ENHRY and CDR2 SYGVKD. CDR3 amino acids: CAISESPRGDEQYF. CDR3 DNA: TGTGCCATCAGTGAGTCCCCGCGGGGAGACGAGCAGTACTTC.

The chain employs TRBV7-8 and TRBJ2-1; 9 positions match TRBD1. The J segment lost 8 bases and the V segment lost 2 bases, leaving 7 bases of the junction unmatched. Germline V gene lookup returns CDR1 SGHVS and CDR2 FQNEAQ. The CDR3 contains 15 residues. CDR3 in DNA: TGTGCCAGCAGCTTAAGTGGGACAGGGCTCCATGAGCAGTTCTTC. Its translation: CASSLSGTGLHEQFF.

The chain couples TRBV6-5 to TRBJ2-3; 8 bases line up with TRBD2. The germline gives CDR1 MNHEY, CDR2 SVGAGI. There are 16 residues in the CDR3. The junction had 6 bases not matched to a gene; V was cut back by 4 bases and J by 0 bases. DNA of the CDR3: TGTGCCAGCAGTTTCACTAGCGGACGTAGCACAGATACGCAGTATTTT. This translates into CASSFTSGRSTDTQYF.

Details on this clone: Other DNA sequences in the same sample also yield this CDR3. V and J are TRBV2 and TRBJ1-5, with TRBD1 identical over 10 bases. Per germline, CDR1 SNHLY and CDR2 FYNNEI. This CDR3 comprises 13 residues. Trimming took 7 bases from V and 6 from J; bases not matched to a gene: 3. The CDR3 sequence is CASMGQGRQPQHF. In DNA form, the CDR3 reads TGTGCCAGCATGGGACAGGGGCGTCAGCCCCAGCATTTT.

About this clone: Germline is not matched at one junction end, which may reflect a read error. Here the CDR3 reads CASRTTSGSLEGTRYF. The CDR3 DNA reads TGTGCCAGCAGGACGACTAGCGGATCTCTGGAGGGTACGCGGTATTTT. The chain is built from TRBV27 and TRBJ2-3; 9 nucleotides line up with TRBD2. Germline loops: CDR1 MNHEY, CDR2 SMNVEV (reference sequence). The CDR3 is 16 amino acids.

The chain uses TRBV10-3 and TRBJ2-5, with D maybe TRBD2 (5 bases). Trimming removed 4 bases at V and 2 bases at J, with 8 bases between. The germline V gene has CDR1 ENHRY and CDR2 SYGVKD. The CDR3 is 13 residues long. This CDR3 is CAISVGLQETQYF. DNA for the CDR3: TGTGCCATCAGTGTCGGACTTCAAGAGACCCAGTACTTC.

This chain links TRBV7-2 with TRBJ1-3; the D is unclear. Trimming shortened V by 3 bases and J by 0 bases, and 9 bases separated the two germline ends. Germline V lookup: CDR1 SGHTA, CDR2 FQGNSA. The CDR3 totals 15 residues. The CDR3 sequence is CASSFPDLSGNTIYF. CDR3 DNA: TGTGCCAGCAGCTTCCCAGACCTCTCTGGAAACACCATATATTTT.

A remark on this clone: At one boundary the junction diverges from the germline segment, which might be a read error. The V gene is TRBV10-3, the J gene TRBJ2-4; D might be TRBD1 (6 bases). CDR3 length: 12 residues. Germline V gene lookup returns CDR1 ENHRY and CDR2 SYGVKD. The CDR3 region is CAISESAGDQSF. CDR3 coding DNA: TGTGCCATCAGTGAGTCAGCAGGGGACCAAAGCTTC.

This clone was seen a handful of times. The chain links TRBV10-3 to TRBJ2-7, with a tentative D call TRBD1 (5 bases). Deletions cut 4 bases from V and 5 bases from J, with 15 bases between. Germline V gene sequence: CDR1 ENHRY, CDR2 SYGVKD. The CDR3 spans 14 residues. The CDR3 loop is CAISAQGRVNEQYF. CDR3 nucleotides: TGTGCCATCAGTGCTCAGGGAAGGGTGAACGAGCAGTACTTC.

The chain is built from TRBV6-4 and TRBJ1-3, with TRBD1 as a possible D gene (5 bases). The V end was cut by 4 bases, the J end by 0 bases, with 13 bases between. Germline V CDR1 and CDR2: MRHNA, SNTAGT. This CDR3 contains 16 residues. The CDR3 nucleotides are TGTGCCAGCAGTGGCATGCAGGGCCCCTCTGGAAACACCATATATTTT. Amino acids: CASSGMQGPSGNTIYF.

As regards this clone: Germline is not matched at one junction end, which may reflect a read error. This sequence joins TRBV5-1 and TRBJ1-4, with 7 bases identical to TRBD1. Germline V gene data show CDR1 as SGHRS and CDR2 as YFSETQ. The CDR3 contains 15 residues. The CDR3, as DNA: TGCGCCAGCAGGTTGGAGGGACAGTCTAATGAAAAACTGTTTTTT. It yields the protein CASRLEGQSNEKLFF. Looking up the rest from reference TRBV5-1 and TRBJ1-4 gives the full variable domain: KAGVTQTPRYLIKTRGQQVTLSCSPISGHRSVSWYQQTPGQGLQFLFEYFSETQRNKGNFPGRFSGRQFSNSRSEMNVSTLELGDSALYLCASRLEGQSNEKLFFGSGTQLSVL.

The rearrangement uses TRBV7-9 and TRBJ2-5; D gene unclear. The CDR3 extends over 16 amino acids. CDR1 and CDR2 (germline): SEHNR, FQNEAQ (reference sequence). Trimming took 5 bases from V and 6 from J, leaving 22 bases between them. CDR3 protein: CASSPPIRIDMQTQYF. For the CDR3, the DNA is TGTGCCAGCAGCCCTCCAATCAGGATAGACATGCAGACCCAGTACTTC.

Only one count was recorded for this clone. The chain couples TRBV28 to TRBJ2-5, with D unclear. The CDR3 loop spans 13 amino acids. The V gene lost 7 bases and the J gene lost 2 bases, with 11 bases spanning the gap. The germline V gene has CDR1 MDHEN and CDR2 SYDVKM. The CDR3, as DNA: TGTGCCAGCATGGTGGCAGGTCAAGAGACCCAGTACTTC. Protein sequence: CASMVAGQETQYF.

This sequence joins TRBV27 and TRBJ2-1; D might be TRBD1 (6 bases). CDR3 length: 14 amino acids. The V gene's germline CDR1 is MNHEY and CDR2 SMNVEV (reference sequence). The ends were cut back, 2 bases at V and 1 base at J, with 6 bases in the middle. CDR3 nucleotide sequence: TGTGCCAGCAGTTTAAGGGGGTCCTACAATGAGCAGTTCTTC. Its protein is CASSLRGSYNEQFF.

The V and J genes are TRBV9 and TRBJ2-5; possibly TRBD1 for D (7 bases). Germline lookup yields CDR1 SGDLS and CDR2 YYNGEE. Trimming took 3 bases from V and 0 from J, leaving 12 bases between them. This CDR3 has 15 amino acids. CDR3 coding DNA: TGTGCCAGCAGCGCGACAGGGAGGAACCAAGAGACCCAGTACTTC. This codes for CASSATGRNQETQYF.

Sample share makes this clone medium-sized. V and J are TRBV19 and TRBJ2-2, with D unresolved. The CDR3 runs to 15 residues. Trimming took off 4 bases at V and 1 base at J, with 10 bases between the two ends. CDR1 is LNHDA and CDR2 is SQIVND in the germline V gene (reference sequence). The CDR3 is CASSSSRRNTGELFF. The CDR3 coding sequence is TGTGCCAGTAGTAGTAGTCGGAGGAACACCGGGGAGCTGTTTTTT.

V usage is TRBV7-5 and J usage is TRBJ1-1. TRBV7-5 is annotated as a pseudogene. The CDR3 totals 14 residues. The CDR3 protein is CARSLEQEGTEAFF. The CDR3 coding sequence is TGTGCCAGAAGCTTAGAGCAGGAGGGCACTGAAGCTTTCTTT.

V and J are TRBV18 and TRBJ1-2; D not certain. CDR1 is KGHSH and CDR2 is LQKENI in the germline V gene. The CDR3 totals 15 residues. Trimming removed 3 bases at V and 8 bases at J, with 19 bases between. The CDR3: CASSPPSGEKEGYTF. DNA for the CDR3: TGTGCCAGCTCACCGCCTTCTGGGGAAAAGGAGGGCTACACCTTC.

This clone occurred once. The CDR3 DNA reads as TGCGCCAGCAGCCAAGGCGGGGGGTTCGACGAGCAGTACTTC. Its protein is CASSQGGGFDEQYF. The genes are TRBV4-1 and TRBJ2-7; 8 bases match TRBD2. The CDR3 sequence is 14 residues long. With V trimmed by 1 base and J by 5 bases, 4 bases remained unmatched. CDR1 and CDR2 (germline): MGHRA, YSYEKL.

In DNA form, the CDR3 reads TGTGCCAGCAGCCGGACAGAACCCTTCAATGAGCAGTTCTTC. Translating gives CASSRTEPFNEQFF. The gene calls are TRBV7-9 and TRBJ2-1; TRBD1 might be the D (6 bases). The CDR3 is 14 amino acids. V was cut by 5 bases and J by 6 bases, with 14 bases left in between. Germline V gene lookup returns CDR1 SEHNR and CDR2 FQNEAQ (reference sequence).

The chain couples TRBV28 to TRBJ2-7, with a weak D call TRBD2 (6 bases). CDR1 is MDHEN and CDR2 is SYDVKM in the germline V gene. Trimming took 8 bases from V and 1 from J, leaving 6 bases between them. The CDR3 sequence is 11 residues long. The CDR3 loop is CASAGSYEQYF. CDR3 DNA sequence: TGTGCCAGCGCGGGATCCTACGAGCAGTACTTC. The entire variable domain, with the rest obtained from reference TRBV28 and TRBJ2-7, is as follows: DVKVTQSSRYLVKRTGEKVFLECVQDMDHENMFWYRQDPGLGLRLIYFSYDVKMKEKGDIPEGYSVSREKKERFSLILESASTNQTSMYLCASAGSYEQYFGPGTRLTVT.

The genes are TRBV9 and TRBJ2-1; TRBD2 aligns across 8 bases. The V gene's germline CDR1 is SGDLS and CDR2 YYNGEE. V lost 4 bases and J lost 2; bases outside the gene matches: 5. The CDR3 is 15 residues long. The CDR3: CASSLSGTAYNEQFF. In nucleotides, the CDR3 is TGTGCCAGCAGCCTTAGCGGGACCGCCTACAATGAGCAGTTCTTC.

The chain links TRBV5-1 to TRBJ2-7; perhaps TRBD2 as D (5 bases). Germline CDR1 SGHRS, CDR2 YFSETQ. The length of the CDR3 is 18 residues. V was pared by 0 bases and J by 1 base, with 20 bases between. CDR3 sequence reads: CASSLGWAGSDLSYEQYF. Here the CDR3 DNA reads TGCGCCAGCAGCTTGGGATGGGCGGGTTCTGACCTATCCTACGAGCAGTACTTC.

The rearrangement joins TRBV7-9 to TRBJ1-6; D is perhaps TRBD1 (5 bases). The CDR3 runs 15 residues. V gave up 5 bases and J gave up 1 base, with 9 bases separating them. Germline V gene sequence: CDR1 SEHNR, CDR2 FQNEAQ (reference sequence). CDR3 sequence (DNA): TGTGCCAGCAGCCCAGGGTGGTCCTATAATTCACCCCTCCACTTT. Translation gives CASSPGWSYNSPLHF.